This passage covers 28 T cell receptor beta chains from one sample sequenced in a study of T cell responses to AZD1222 COVID-19 vaccine. Produced via immunoSEQ multiplex PCR; TCRdb's table is partial and in-frame only. The sample contains approximately 80,000 clones, approximately 83% of which appear only once. The sample was peripheral blood, taken 28 days after the second AZD1222 dose. These receptor sequences come from an adult who received the AZD1222 COVID-19 vaccine.

The V gene is TRBV27, the J gene TRBJ1-2; D remains ambiguous. The CDR3 totals 12 residues. Germline CDR1 reads MNHEY; CDR2 reads SMNVEV (reference sequence). Trimming shortened V by 5 bases and J by 8 bases, and 12 bases separated the two germline ends. CDR3: CASSQDGGGYTF. CDR3 DNA sequence: TGTGCCAGCAGTCAGGACGGTGGGGGCTACACCTTC.

This chain joins TRBV19 and TRBJ1-5, with 11 bases lining up with TRBD1. Germline CDR1 LNHDA, CDR2 SQIVND (reference sequence). The CDR3 consists of 16 residues. The junction had 2 bases not matched to a gene; V was cut back by 2 bases and J by 2 bases. The CDR3 DNA is TGTGCCAGTAGTATACCGGGACAGGGGGGCAATCAGCCCCAGCATTTT. Its protein is CASSIPGQGGNQPQHF.

CDR3 residues: CASSLAFGGAPNNEQFF. Here the CDR3 DNA reads TGTGCCAGCAGCTTAGCTTTCGGAGGCGCTCCCAACAATGAGCAGTTCTTC. This rearrangement joins TRBV11-3 to TRBJ2-1; a possible D gene is TRBD2 (5 bases). The CDR3 extends over 17 amino acids. Germline assignment: CDR1 SGHNT and CDR2 YENEEA. Trimming shortened V by 1 base and J by 5 bases, and 18 bases separated the two germline ends. Full variable domain (missing parts from reference TRBV11-3 and TRBJ2-1): EAGVVQSPRYKIIEKKQPVAFWCNPISGHNTLYWYLQNLGQGPELLIRYENEEAVDDSQLPKDRFSAERLKGVDSTLKIQPAELGDSAVYLCASSLAFGGAPNNEQFFGPGTRLTVL.

This chain links TRBV6-5 with TRBJ1-4; 10 bases align to TRBD1. With V trimmed by 2 bases and J by 6 bases, 3 bases remained unmatched. CDR3 size: 15 residues. Germline CDR1 is MNHEY and CDR2 is SVGAGI. The CDR3 here is CASSYPGTGDEKLFF. The CDR3 DNA sequence: TGTGCCAGCAGTTACCCAGGGACAGGGGATGAAAAACTGTTTTTT.

V gene TRBV19 combines with J gene TRBJ1-2; 7 bases agree with TRBD1. CDR3 size: 13 residues. Germline loops: CDR1 LNHDA, CDR2 SQIVND (reference sequence). The V gene end was trimmed by 6 bases and the J gene end by 6 bases; junction bases not matched to a gene: 7. The CDR3 loop is CASRTGTEDGYTF. The CDR3 DNA is TGTGCCAGTAGAACCGGGACAGAAGATGGCTACACCTTC.

For the CDR3, the DNA is TGTGCCAGCGGAACAGACAGAGAAGCGGGGCCCCAGCATTTT. The encoded protein is CASGTDREAGPQHF. V usage is TRBV6-5 and J usage is TRBJ1-5; a possible D gene is TRBD1 (5 bases). The CDR3 length is 14 residues. The V and J ends lost 8 bases and 9 bases respectively, with 20 bases between them. Germline V gives CDR1 MNHEY, CDR2 SVGAGI.

V gene TRBV7-9 combines with J gene TRBJ1-5, with D possibly TRBD1 on 5 matching bases. V was trimmed by 5 bases and J by 7 bases, leaving 18 bases between them. This CDR3 comprises 15 residues. In germline, CDR1 is SEHNR, CDR2 FQNEAQ (reference sequence). The CDR3 coding sequence is TGTGCCAGCAGCGCTAACACCGGGGGTAGGCAGCCCCAGCATTTT. Protein sequence: CASSANTGGRQPQHF.

This chain joins TRBV30 and TRBJ1-2; possible D gene TRBD1, 6 bases. Germline-derived CDR1 and CDR2 are GTSNPN and SVGIG (reference sequence). The CDR3 spans 15 residues. Trimming shortened V by 4 bases and J by 0 bases, and 15 bases separated the two germline ends. The CDR3 region has the DNA TGTGCCTGGACGAGGGGGGCGACCTCTAACTATGGCTACACCTTC. Amino acid sequence: CAWTRGATSNYGYTF. Together with reference TRBV30 and TRBJ1-2, the CDR3 gives the full variable domain: SQTIHQWPATLVQPVGSPLSLECTVEGTSNPNLYWYRQAAGRGLQLLFYSVGIGQISSEVPQNLSASRPQDRQFILSSKKLLLSDSGFYLCAWTRGATSNYGYTFGSGTRLTVV.

Here the CDR3 DNA reads TGTGCCAGTAGTATCTCTAGCGGGTCAGTGGGCACCGGGGAGCTGTTTTTT. Its translation is CASSISSGSVGTGELFF. The chain joins TRBV19 to TRBJ2-2, with 8 bases aligning to TRBD2. V lost 3 bases, J lost 4 bases, and 10 bases stayed unmatched. Germline V lookup: CDR1 LNHDA, CDR2 SQIVND (reference sequence). The CDR3 runs 17 residues.

The chain is built from TRBV7-3 and TRBJ1-2; D not resolved. The V end lost 1 base, the J end lost 2 bases, and 5 bases lay between the germline ends. The germline gives CDR1 SGHTA, CDR2 FQGTGA. This CDR3 has 13 residues. In nucleotides, the CDR3 is TGTGCCAGCAGCTTAAGGGAAAACTATGGCTACACCTTC. Translation gives CASSLRENYGYTF. Drawing the rest from reference TRBV7-3 and TRBJ1-2, the complete variable domain is GAGVSQTPSNKVTEKGKYVELRCDPISGHTALYWYRQSLGQGPEFLIYFQGTGAADDSGLPNDRFFAVRPEGSVSTLKIQRTERGDSAVYLCASSLRENYGYTFGSGTRLTVV.

This clone appeared a single time. The V call is TRBV7-3, the J call TRBJ2-3, with TRBD2 matching 8 bases. The CDR3 extends over 13 amino acids. Germline-derived CDR1 and CDR2 are SGHTA and FQGTGA. The ends lost 4 bases at V and 5 bases at J; junction bases unmatched: 2. DNA for the CDR3: TGTGCCAGCAGCTGGGGGACTAGAGATACGCAGTATTTT. This codes for CASSWGTRDTQYF.

The J gene is TRBJ1-1, the V gene TRBV7-8; no clear D. Trimming left V 1 base short and J 0 bases short, with 9 bases between. The germline V gene has CDR1 SGHVS and CDR2 FQNEAQ. This CDR3 has 15 amino acids. The CDR3 region has the DNA TGTGCCAGCAGCTTAGTTCCACGGATGAACACTGAAGCTTTCTTT. It encodes CASSLVPRMNTEAFF.

This clone has just a few counts. J is TRBJ2-1 and V is TRBV24-1; 11 nucleotides align to TRBD2. V shed 7 bases, J shed 8 bases, and the junction held 15 bases outside the gene matches. The CDR3 totals 17 residues. CDR1 KGHDR and CDR2 SFDVKD come from the germline V gene. The CDR3 here is CATSTPGGSGRGDEQFF. CDR3 in DNA: TGTGCCACCAGCACCCCAGGGGGTAGCGGGAGGGGCGATGAGCAGTTCTTC.

The rearrangement joins TRBV19 to TRBJ2-3; D unclear. Germline CDR1 and CDR2: LNHDA and SQIVND (reference sequence). The V gene lost 4 bases and the J gene lost 2 bases, with 4 bases spanning the gap. The CDR3 runs to 12 residues. This CDR3 reads CASSTDTDTQYF. The CDR3 DNA is TGTGCCAGTAGTACGGACACAGATACGCAGTATTTT.

V and J are TRBV19 and TRBJ2-6; D uncertain. Per the germline V gene, CDR1 is LNHDA and CDR2 is SQIVND (reference sequence). The CDR3 length is 14 residues. V dropped 8 bases and J dropped 1 base, with 9 bases sitting between them. This CDR3 reads CASGEFSGANVLTF. In DNA form, the CDR3 reads TGTGCCAGTGGGGAATTTTCTGGGGCCAACGTCCTGACTTTC.

The chain combines TRBV6-5 with TRBJ1-1; D possibly corresponds to TRBD1 (5 bases). This CDR3 spans 13 amino acids. CDR1 MNHEY and CDR2 SVGAGI come from the germline V gene. With 8 bases removed from V and 4 bases from J, the gap between germline ends came to 14 bases. For the CDR3, the DNA is TGTGCCAGCGGTAATGGGGGACGCACTGAAGCTTTCTTT. Encoded protein: CASGNGGRTEAFF.

The chain couples TRBV5-1 to TRBJ2-1, with 7 bases identical to TRBD2. Looked up from germline, CDR1 is SGHRS and CDR2 is YFSETQ. The CDR3 is made up of 13 amino acids. Trimming at V came to 0 bases and at J to 8 bases, leaving 2 bases not matched to a gene. CDR3 region: CASSLGGSYEQFF. The CDR3 DNA reads TGCGCCAGCAGCTTGGGCGGGAGCTATGAGCAGTTCTTC.

The gene calls are TRBV24-1 and TRBJ1-2; 7 nucleotides line up with TRBD1. The V and J ends lost 5 bases and 6 bases, in that order; junction bases with no gene match: 11. The germline CDR1 and CDR2 sequences are KGHDR and SFDVKD. This CDR3 is 15 amino acids long. The CDR3 protein is CATSVGGTGVDGYTF. The CDR3 nucleotides are TGTGCCACCAGTGTTGGCGGTACAGGGGTCGATGGCTACACCTTC.

The rearrangement uses TRBV5-6 and TRBJ2-3; D ambiguous. V was cut by 0 bases and J by 1 base, with 9 bases left in between. In germline, CDR1 is SGHDT, CDR2 YYEEEE. This CDR3 region has 15 residues. This CDR3 is CASSLAWVGTDTQYF. CDR3 coding DNA: TGTGCCAGCAGCTTGGCTTGGGTCGGCACAGATACGCAGTATTTT.

This chain uses TRBV30 with TRBJ1-4, with TRBD1 identical over 7 bases. CDR3 size: 13 residues. The V gene end was trimmed by 4 bases and the J gene end by 5 bases; junction bases not matched to a gene: 4. The germline CDR1 and CDR2 sequences are GTSNPN and SVGIG (reference sequence). The CDR3 protein is CAWKGDSNEKLFF. CDR3 DNA sequence: TGTGCCTGGAAAGGGGACAGCAATGAAAAACTGTTTTTT.

The chain joins TRBV30 to TRBJ1-2, with 7 bases aligning to TRBD1. This CDR3 region has 15 residues. Germline CDR1 reads GTSNPN; CDR2 reads SVGIG (reference sequence). J gave up 7 bases and V 0 bases, and 11 bases lay outside the gene matches. CDR3 residues: CAWSVLRGPGSGYTF. The CDR3 coding sequence is TGTGCCTGGAGTGTATTGAGGGGGCCCGGGAGTGGCTACACCTTC.

This rearrangement joins TRBV7-9 to TRBJ1-1; the D is unclear. V was shortened by 5 bases and J by 6 bases, with 16 bases between the two germline ends. This CDR3 is 14 amino acids long. The germline gives CDR1 SEHNR, CDR2 FQNEAQ (reference sequence). The CDR3 sequence is CASSRKSPGAEAFF. CDR3 DNA: TGTGCCAGCAGCCGAAAGAGCCCGGGCGCTGAAGCTTTCTTT.

V is TRBV9 and J is TRBJ1-5; possible D gene TRBD1, 5 bases. With 0 bases removed from V and 4 bases from J, the gap between germline ends came to 11 bases. The CDR3 covers 15 residues. Germline V lookup: CDR1 SGDLS, CDR2 YYNGEE. The DNA of the CDR3 is TGTGCCAGCAGCGTAGGGGCAGGGTTAAATCAGCCCCAGCATTTT. Its protein product is CASSVGAGLNQPQHF.

This chain joins TRBV3-1 (or the pseudogene TRBV3-2) and TRBJ1-4, with D maybe TRBD1 (5 bases). Deletions cut 9 bases from V and 0 bases from J, with 8 bases between. CDR3 length: 13 residues. CDR1 is LGHDT, CDR2 YNNKEL, per germline (reference sequence). CDR3 DNA: TGTGCCAGTCGACAGACAACTAATGAAAAACTGTTTTTT. Residues: CASRQTTNEKLFF.

This clone was counted only a few times. V and J are TRBV4-2 and TRBJ1-1; no definite D call. The V end was cut by 0 bases, the J end by 1 base, with 6 bases between. The CDR3 extends over 14 amino acids. Germline CDR1 reads LGHNA; CDR2 reads YNFKEQ. The CDR3 is CASSQDRSNTEAFF. CDR3 coding DNA: TGTGCCAGCAGCCAAGATAGGTCGAACACTGAAGCTTTCTTT.

The chain couples TRBV13 to TRBJ1-1; D uncertain. The CDR3 consists of 12 residues. The germline V and J ends were trimmed by 6 bases and 3 bases, with 8 bases remaining between them. Germline V gene data show CDR1 as PRHDT and CDR2 as FYEKMQ (reference sequence). The CDR3 sequence is CASRRQDTEAFF. The DNA for the CDR3 is TGTGCCAGCAGGAGGCAGGACACTGAAGCTTTCTTT.

The gene calls are TRBV21-1 and TRBJ2-5; TRBD2 is the table's D call, not checked against the DNA. TRBV21-1 counts as a pseudogene. The CDR3 totals 16 residues. CDR3 bases: TGTGCCAGCAGCAAAGCTGGGACTAGGGGGGACGAGACCCAGTACTTC. Translating gives CASSKAGTRGDETQYF.

This clone was seen a handful of times. The chain uses TRBV6-5 and TRBJ2-7, with D unresolved. Trimming removed 8 bases from V and 2 bases from J, with 7 bases in between. The CDR3 totals 11 residues. The V gene's germline CDR1 is MNHEY and CDR2 SVGAGI. CDR3 nucleotide sequence: TGTGCCAGCCACCAGGCCTACGAGCAGTACTTC. Amino acids: CASHQAYEQYF.